This TCR beta chain was sequenced for a study of blood T cell repertoires in COVID-19. This CDR3 is built from 16 residues. CDR1 and CDR2 (germline): SGHDT, YYEEEE. Trimming cost V 0 bases and J 0 bases, with 10 bases left between them. In the study's own analysis: Counts of nucleated cells, estimated from reference gene primer amplification, were obtained. The assay was immunoSEQ multiplex PCR, and TCRdb's table has in-frame clones only and misses some. V, J and clone size are those of that table, while D and trimming were read from the DNA. The repertoire holds under 300,000 clones, about 90% seen once, with about 0.79% in the top ten.

The V and J genes are TRBV5-6 and TRBJ2-1, with TRBD2 as a possible D gene (6 bases). The source of this sequence is a man aged 25 to 40 with COVID-19, enrolled during active disease. The sequencing input was peripheral blood. The CDR3 protein is CASSLDSGSSYNEQFF. The CDR3 DNA is TGTGCCAGCAGCTTGGATAGCGGAAGCTCCTACAATGAGCAGTTCTTC.